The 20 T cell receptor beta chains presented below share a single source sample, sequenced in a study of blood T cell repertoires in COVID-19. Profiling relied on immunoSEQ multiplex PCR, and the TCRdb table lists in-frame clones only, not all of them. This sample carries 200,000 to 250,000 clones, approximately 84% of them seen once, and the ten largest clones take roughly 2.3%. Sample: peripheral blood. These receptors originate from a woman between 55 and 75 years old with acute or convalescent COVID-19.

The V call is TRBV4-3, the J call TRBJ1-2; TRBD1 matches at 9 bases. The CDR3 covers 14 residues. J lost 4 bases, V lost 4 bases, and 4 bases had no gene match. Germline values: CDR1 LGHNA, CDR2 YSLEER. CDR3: CASSPGTGIYGYTF. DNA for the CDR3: TGCGCCAGCAGCCCAGGGACAGGGATCTATGGCTACACCTTC.

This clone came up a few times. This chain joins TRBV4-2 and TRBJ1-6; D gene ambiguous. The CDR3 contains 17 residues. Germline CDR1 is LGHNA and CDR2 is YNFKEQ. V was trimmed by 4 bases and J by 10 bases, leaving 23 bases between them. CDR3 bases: TGTGCCAGCAGCCCCCCCGAAGTTGGGCCGCCGGGATCACCCCTCCACTTT. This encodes CASSPPEVGPPGSPLHF.

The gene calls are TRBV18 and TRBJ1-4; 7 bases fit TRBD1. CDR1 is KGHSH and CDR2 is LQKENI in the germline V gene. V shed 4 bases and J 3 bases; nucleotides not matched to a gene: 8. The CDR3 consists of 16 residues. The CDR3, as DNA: TGTGCCAGCTCACACGAAAACAGGGGACCTAATGAAAAACTGTTTTTT. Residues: CASSHENRGPNEKLFF.

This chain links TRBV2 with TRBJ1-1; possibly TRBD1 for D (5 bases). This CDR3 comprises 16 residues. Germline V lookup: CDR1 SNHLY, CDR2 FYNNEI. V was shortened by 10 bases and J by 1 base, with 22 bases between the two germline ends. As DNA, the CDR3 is TGTGCCACCCGATCGGACACATATCGAAGGAACACTGAAGCTTTCTTT. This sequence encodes CATRSDTYRRNTEAFF.

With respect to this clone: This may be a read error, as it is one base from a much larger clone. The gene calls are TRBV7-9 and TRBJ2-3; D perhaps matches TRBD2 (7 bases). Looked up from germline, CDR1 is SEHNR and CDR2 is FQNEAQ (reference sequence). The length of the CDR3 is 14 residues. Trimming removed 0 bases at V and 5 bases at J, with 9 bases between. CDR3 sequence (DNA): TGTGCCAGCAGCTTAGCGGGGGGGCTAGATACGCAGTATTTT. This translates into CASSLAGGLDTQYF.

This chain's CDR3 is CASSLDRERRSPLHF. CDR3 DNA sequence: TGTGCCAGCAGTTTAGACAGGGAACGCCGATCACCCCTCCACTTT. The chain employs TRBV28 and TRBJ1-6; 7 bases are shared with TRBD1. J gave up 10 bases and V 2 bases, and 8 bases lay outside the gene matches. Per germline, CDR1 MDHEN and CDR2 SYDVKM. There are 15 residues in the CDR3.

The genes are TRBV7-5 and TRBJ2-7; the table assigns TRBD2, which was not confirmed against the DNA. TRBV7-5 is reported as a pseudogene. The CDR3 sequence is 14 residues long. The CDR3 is CVRSCRQAGGEQYF. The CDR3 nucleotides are TGTGTCAGAAGCTGCAGACAGGCGGGGGGCGAGCAGTACTTC.

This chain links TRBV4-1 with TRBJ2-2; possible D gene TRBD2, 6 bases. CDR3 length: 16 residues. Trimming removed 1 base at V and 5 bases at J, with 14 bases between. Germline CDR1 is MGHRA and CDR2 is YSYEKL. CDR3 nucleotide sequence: TGCGCCAGCAGCCAAGGACCCACCGCGGGGACCGGGGAGCTGTTTTTT. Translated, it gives CASSQGPTAGTGELFF.

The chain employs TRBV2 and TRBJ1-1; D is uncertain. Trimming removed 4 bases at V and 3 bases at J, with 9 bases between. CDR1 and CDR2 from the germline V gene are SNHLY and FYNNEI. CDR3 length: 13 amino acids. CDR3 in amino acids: CASSVSPYTEAFF. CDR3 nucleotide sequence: TGTGCCAGCAGTGTGAGCCCGTACACTGAAGCTTTCTTT.

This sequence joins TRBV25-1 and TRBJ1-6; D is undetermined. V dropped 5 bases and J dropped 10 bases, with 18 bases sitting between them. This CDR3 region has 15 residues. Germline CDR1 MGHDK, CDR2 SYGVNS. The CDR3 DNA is TGTGCCAGCAGTAACCTCGGTCAACTAGGCTCACCCCTCCACTTT. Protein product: CASSNLGQLGSPLHF.

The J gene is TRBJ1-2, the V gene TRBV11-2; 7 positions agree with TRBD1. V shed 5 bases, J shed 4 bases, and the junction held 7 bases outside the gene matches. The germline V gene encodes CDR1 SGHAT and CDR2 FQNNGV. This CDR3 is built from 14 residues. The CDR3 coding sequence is TGTGCCAGCAGCCGGGCGACAGGGACCTATGGCTACACCTTC. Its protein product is CASSRATGTYGYTF.

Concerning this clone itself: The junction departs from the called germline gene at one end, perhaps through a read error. This chain's CDR3 is CTSSMEGLAVPSTDTQYF. In DNA form, the CDR3 reads TGTACCAGTAGTATGGAAGGGCTAGCGGTACCTAGCACAGATACGCAGTATTTT. V usage is TRBV19 and J usage is TRBJ2-3, with TRBD2 identical over 7 bases. The CDR3 is made up of 18 amino acids. Germline V lookup: CDR1 LNHDA, CDR2 SQIVND (reference sequence).

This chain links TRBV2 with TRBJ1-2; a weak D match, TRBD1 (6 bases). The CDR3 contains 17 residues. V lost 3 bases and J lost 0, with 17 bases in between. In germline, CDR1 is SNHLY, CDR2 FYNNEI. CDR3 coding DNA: TGTGCCAGCAGTGACCCCGTTACAGGGAGGGCTAACTATGGCTACACCTTC. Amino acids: CASSDPVTGRANYGYTF.

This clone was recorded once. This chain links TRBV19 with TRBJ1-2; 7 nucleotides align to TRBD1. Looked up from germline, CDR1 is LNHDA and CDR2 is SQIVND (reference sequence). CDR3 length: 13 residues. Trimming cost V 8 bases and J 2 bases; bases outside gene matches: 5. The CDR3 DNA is TGTGCCAGTGAGAGGGGGCACAACTATGGCTACACCTTC. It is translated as CASERGHNYGYTF.

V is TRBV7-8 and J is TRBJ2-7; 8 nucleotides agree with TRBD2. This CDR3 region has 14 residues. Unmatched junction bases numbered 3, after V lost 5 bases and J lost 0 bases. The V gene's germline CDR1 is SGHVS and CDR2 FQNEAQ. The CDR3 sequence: CASSRGTSSYEQYF. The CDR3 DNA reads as TGTGCCAGCAGCCGAGGGACTAGCTCCTACGAGCAGTACTTC.

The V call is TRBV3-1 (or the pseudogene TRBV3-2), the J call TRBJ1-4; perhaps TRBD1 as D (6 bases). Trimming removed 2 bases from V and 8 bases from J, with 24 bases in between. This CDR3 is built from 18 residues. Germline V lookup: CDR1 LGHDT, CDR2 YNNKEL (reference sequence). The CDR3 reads CASSQTASNRVFSEKLFF. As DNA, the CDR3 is TGTGCCAGCAGCCAAACGGCGTCTAACAGGGTATTCTCCGAAAAACTGTTTTTT.

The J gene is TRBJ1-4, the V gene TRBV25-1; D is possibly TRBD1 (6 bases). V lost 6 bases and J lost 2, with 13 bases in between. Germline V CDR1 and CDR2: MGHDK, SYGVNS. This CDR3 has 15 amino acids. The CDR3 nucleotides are TGTGCCAGCAGCGCCCTAACAGGGACTAATGAAAAACTGTTTTTT. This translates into CASSALTGTNEKLFF.

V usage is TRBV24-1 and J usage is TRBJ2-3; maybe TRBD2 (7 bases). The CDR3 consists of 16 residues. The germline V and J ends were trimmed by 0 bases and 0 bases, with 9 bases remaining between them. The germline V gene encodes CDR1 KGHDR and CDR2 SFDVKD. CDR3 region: CATSDLKGGSTDTQYF. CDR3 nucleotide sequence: TGTGCCACCAGTGATTTGAAGGGGGGGAGCACAGATACGCAGTATTTT.

The CDR3: CASSGQAGLSPLHF. DNA for the CDR3: TGTGCCAGCAGCGGACAGGCGGGCCTATCACCCCTCCACTTT. The rearrangement uses TRBV27 and TRBJ1-6, with 7 bases matching TRBD1. The trim removed 6 bases at V and 10 bases at J, leaving 9 bases unmatched. The CDR3 contains 14 residues. Germline loops: CDR1 MNHEY, CDR2 SMNVEV (reference sequence).

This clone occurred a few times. CDR3 bases: TGTGCCAGCAGTTACAGTGGGACAGTGAACACTGAAGCTTTCTTT. It codes for CASSYSGTVNTEAFF. The genes are TRBV2 and TRBJ1-1; 7 positions agree with TRBD1. The germline V gene encodes CDR1 SNHLY and CDR2 FYNNEI. The CDR3 has 15 amino acids. V was clipped by 5 bases and J by 0 bases; unmatched bases: 6.